Listed here are 8 T cell receptor beta chains from one sample, sequenced in a study of cytomegalovirus exposure and HLA in healthy donors. PCR amplification relied on 60 Vbeta primers (plus 13 Jbeta primers). Using immunoSEQ multiplex PCR, the repertoire was profiled, and TCRdb retains in-frame clones only, with some absent. The data show 45,000 to 75,000 clones, about 70% seen once. Sequencing was performed on PBMCs. Source of these receptors: a woman aged 55-70 years in good health and CMV-seropositive.

This clone was recorded once. J is TRBJ2-5 and V is TRBV9; D may be TRBD1 (6 bases). The CDR3 has 16 residues. The V end lost 0 bases, the J end lost 4 bases, and 16 bases lay between the germline ends. The V gene's germline CDR1 is SGDLS and CDR2 YYNGEE. CDR3 bases: TGTGCCAGCAGCGTAGGGTCCCGGGTAGGGGGAGAGACCCAGTACTTC. Translation: CASSVGSRVGGETQYF.

The V call is TRBV27, the J call TRBJ1-2, with D maybe TRBD1 (6 bases). The V and J ends lost 6 bases and 7 bases respectively, with 18 bases between them. The germline gives CDR1 MNHEY, CDR2 SMNVEV (reference sequence). CDR3 length: 14 amino acids. CDR3 loop: CASRLGPQGFGYTF. The CDR3 nucleotides are TGTGCCAGCAGGTTGGGACCGCAGGGGTTTGGCTACACCTTC.

The chain employs TRBV10-3 and TRBJ2-6; D remains unclear. From germline, CDR1 is ENHRY and CDR2 SYGVKD. V was pared by 8 bases and J by 1 base, with 9 bases between. The length of the CDR3 is 14 residues. This chain's CDR3 is CAIGQVSGANVLTF. CDR3 DNA: TGTGCCATCGGGCAAGTGTCTGGGGCCAACGTCCTGACTTTC.

The genes are TRBV5-5 and TRBJ1-4, with a weak D call TRBD1 (6 bases). V lost 5 bases, J lost 8 bases, and 19 bases lay in between. CDR3 size: 15 residues. The germline V gene encodes CDR1 SGHKS and CDR2 YYEKEE (reference sequence). The CDR3 reads CASSRGGGEEEKLFF. The CDR3, as DNA: TGTGCCAGCAGTCGGGGCGGGGGCGAGGAAGAAAAACTGTTTTTT.

V is TRBV19 and J is TRBJ1-1, with D tentatively TRBD1 (5 bases). V lost 7 bases and J 3 bases, leaving 9 bases between the germline ends. Germline CDR1 and CDR2: LNHDA and SQIVND (reference sequence). CDR3 length: 12 residues. The CDR3 DNA reads as TGTGCCAGTATGGGGGGTTACACTGAAGCTTTCTTT. The encoded protein is CASMGGYTEAFF.

The sample holds a few counts of this clone. This chain links TRBV5-1 with TRBJ2-7; tentatively, D is TRBD1 (6 bases). CDR1 is SGHRS, CDR2 YFSETQ, per germline. V was shortened by 0 bases and J by 6 bases, with 22 bases between the two germline ends. CDR3 size: 17 residues. The chain's CDR3 is CASSLAGSPVQQGEQYF. CDR3 in DNA: TGCGCCAGCAGCTTGGCAGGCAGTCCAGTCCAACAGGGCGAGCAGTACTTC.

This clone came up once. This chain links TRBV30 with TRBJ2-1, with 8 bases identical to TRBD2. Germline CDR1 is GTSNPN and CDR2 is SVGIG (reference sequence). V was pared by 7 bases and J by 10 bases, with 9 bases of the junction left unmatched. This CDR3 comprises 12 residues. CDR3 in amino acids: CAYLRGGREQFF. In nucleotides, the CDR3 is TGTGCCTATTTACGGGGGGGGCGGGAGCAGTTCTTC.

This chain connects TRBV7-2 to TRBJ1-1, with D maybe TRBD1 (6 bases). Trimming took off 2 bases at V and 5 bases at J, with 6 bases between the two ends. Germline CDR1 and CDR2: SGHTA and FQGNSA. The CDR3 length is 12 residues. CDR3 DNA: TGTGCCAGCAGCTTAAGGGGGACTGAAGCTTTCTTT. It encodes CASSLRGTEAFF.